This is a list of T cell receptor beta chains from one sample in a study of shared clonotypes between healthy human individuals. Generated by immunoSEQ multiplex PCR, the TCRdb table keeps only in-frame clones and is missing some. The data contain about 2.4 million clones, 93% of them singletons. What was sequenced was naive CD4+ T cells from PBMCs. The receptors come from a man between 18 and 35 years old in good health. Some clones in this sample may be carry-over from other donors' samples. The CDR3 runs from the conserved cysteine through the conserved F or W. D genes are given only for firm matches. Clone size is not always given. Where it is, it says once, few, many or a class for expanded clones.

v_call	clone_size	j_call	d_call	cdr3_aa	cdr3_nt
TRBV10-2	.	TRBJ2-4	TRBD2	CASRGGGSKNIQYF	TGCGCCAGCAGGGGGGGAGGGAGCAAAAACATTCAGTACTTC
TRBV19	.	TRBJ2-5	.	CASSDPGIGSQETQYF	TGTGCCAGTAGCGACCCCGGCATTGGCTCTCAAGAGACCCAGTACTTC
TRBV19	.	TRBJ2-1	TRBD2	CASSTTSGHYNEQFF	TGTGCCAGTAGCACGACTAGCGGGCACTACAATGAGCAGTTCTTC
TRBV19	few	TRBJ2-2	TRBD2	CASTLTSVHGELFF	TGTGCCAGTACCCTGACTAGCGTGCACGGGGAGCTGTTTTTT
TRBV15	once	TRBJ2-3	.	CATSRATAQAPDTQYF	TGTGCCACCAGCAGAGCGACAGCTCAAGCACCAGATACGCAGTATTTT
TRBV28	.	TRBJ1-1	.	CASGPRGGAGTEAFF	TGTGCCAGCGGACCTCGTGGGGGGGCAGGGACTGAAGCTTTCTTT
TRBV7-9	.	TRBJ2-1	TRBD1	CASSLGSGQFAYNEQFF	TGTGCCAGCAGCTTAGGTTCGGGACAGTTTGCCTACAATGAGCAGTTCTTC
TRBV27	.	TRBJ2-7	TRBD1	CASRDRAYEQYF	TGTGCCAGCCGGGACAGGGCCTACGAGCAGTACTTC
TRBV2	once	TRBJ2-2	TRBD1	CASSGRGLNTGELFF	TGTGCCAGCAGTGGCAGGGGGCTGAACACCGGGGAGCTGTTTTTT
TRBV27	.	TRBJ2-1	TRBD2	CASTGLGQSSYNEQFF	TGTGCCAGCACCGGACTAGGGCAGAGCTCCTACAATGAGCAGTTCTTC
TRBV5-1	.	TRBJ2-2	TRBD1	CASSFPGQGSGELFF	TGCGCCAGCAGCTTCCCGGGACAGGGGTCCGGGGAGCTGTTTTTT
TRBV18	.	TRBJ2-2	.	CASSPQQGNTGELFF	TGTGCCAGCTCACCTCAACAGGGGAACACCGGGGAGCTGTTTTTT
TRBV5-1	.	TRBJ2-1	.	CASSLSSAPYNEQFF	TGCGCCAGCAGCTTGTCTAGTGCTCCCTACAATGAGCAGTTCTTC
TRBV4-2	.	TRBJ2-2	TRBD2	CASSQVGALGLAGGPYTGELFF	TGTGCCAGCAGCCAAGTGGGTGCCCTGGGACTAGCGGGAGGACCCTACACCGGGGAGCTGTTTTTT
TRBV9	.	TRBJ1-2	TRBD1	CASSVGGGGLTYTF	TGTGCCAGCAGCGTAGGGGGAGGGGGCCTAACCTACACCTTC
TRBV28	.	TRBJ2-3	TRBD2	CASTRLAFTDTQYF	TGTGCCAGCACTAGACTAGCCTTCACAGATACGCAGTATTTT
TRBV6-1	.	TRBJ2-7	.	CASSPRQAYEQYF	TGTGCCAGCAGTCCCCGACAGGCCTACGAGCAGTACTTC
TRBV7-3	.	TRBJ2-3	.	CASSQGVSTDTQYF	TGTGCCAGCAGCCAAGGGGTCAGCACAGATACGCAGTATTTT
TRBV28	.	TRBJ2-6	.	CASETVSGANVLTF	TGTGCCAGCGAGACTGTCTCTGGGGCCAACGTCCTGACTTTC
TRBV5-1	.	TRBJ2-3	.	CASSSERGTDTQYF	TGCGCCAGCAGCTCGGAGAGGGGCACAGATACGCAGTATTTT
TRBV5-6	.	TRBJ2-7	TRBD2	CASSRGKGLAGFSYEQYF	TGTGCCAGCAGCCGGGGGAAGGGACTAGCGGGATTCTCCTACGAGCAGTACTTC
TRBV5-6	.	TRBJ2-5	TRBD1	CASSPDRGRTRQYF	TGTGCCAGCAGCCCCGACAGGGGTAGGACGAGGCAGTACTTC
TRBV6-5	.	TRBJ2-7	TRBD1	CASSDRDRGLEQYF	TGTGCCAGCAGTGACCGGGACAGGGGGCTAGAGCAGTACTTC
TRBV28	.	TRBJ2-7	TRBD1	CASSPGQGLYEQYF	TGTGCCAGCAGTCCCGGACAGGGGCTCTACGAGCAGTACTTC
TRBV2	.	TRBJ2-5	TRBD1	CASSADRGLSETQYF	TGTGCCAGCAGTGCCGACAGGGGGCTATCAGAGACCCAGTACTTC
TRBV5-1	.	TRBJ2-5	TRBD2	CASSSQGREEETQYF	TGCGCCAGCAGCTCCCAGGGGCGGGAGGAGGAGACCCAGTACTTC
TRBV6-5	.	TRBJ2-3	.	CASSLGGAVDTQYF	TGTGCCAGCAGCCTGGGGGGGGCCGTAGATACGCAGTATTTT
TRBV7-2	.	TRBJ2-7	TRBD2	CASSLVRLSSAGGPREQYF	TGTGCCAGCAGCTTAGTAAGGCTATCGTCAGCGGGAGGGCCTCGGGAGCAGTACTTC
TRBV13	.	TRBJ2-1	.	CASSSGGFSYNEQFF	TGTGCCAGCAGCTCCGGGGGCTTCTCCTACAATGAGCAGTTCTTC
TRBV7-6	.	TRBJ2-3	TRBD2	CASSYLAGKASTDTQYF	TGTGCCAGCAGCTACCTAGCGGGGAAAGCTAGCACAGATACGCAGTATTTT
TRBV27	.	TRBJ2-1	TRBD1	CASRGQGRHEQFF	TGTGCCAGCAGGGGACAGGGGAGGCATGAGCAGTTCTTC
TRBV5-1	.	TRBJ2-5	.	CASSALEETQYF	TGCGCCAGCAGCGCCTTGGAAGAGACCCAGTACTTC
TRBV7-8	once	TRBJ1-3	.	CATHVGTPELSGNTIYF	TGTGCCACCCATGTTGGGACACCCGAGCTCTCTGGAAACACCATATATTTT
TRBV5-4	.	TRBJ2-6	TRBD1	CASSSGQANSGANVLTF	TGTGCCAGCAGCTCGGGACAGGCCAACTCTGGGGCCAACGTCCTGACTTTC
TRBV18	.	TRBJ1-2	TRBD1	CASSPTGVADGYTF	TGTGCCAGCTCACCAACAGGGGTCGCGGATGGCTACACCTTC
TRBV5-1	.	TRBJ1-4	TRBD1	CASSQGEANEKLFF	TGCGCCAGCAGCCAGGGGGAGGCTAATGAAAAACTGTTTTTT
TRBV30	few	TRBJ1-5	.	CAWSVFGRRYQPQHF	TGTGCCTGGAGTGTATTTGGCAGGAGATATCAGCCCCAGCATTTT
TRBV28	few	TRBJ1-5	.	CASSTWGNQPQHF	TGTGCCAGCAGTACGTGGGGCAATCAGCCCCAGCATTTT
TRBV7-9	.	TRBJ2-7	TRBD1	CASSSDRTGWDEQYF	TGTGCCAGCAGCTCGGATCGGACAGGGTGGGACGAGCAGTACTTC
TRBV7-2	.	TRBJ1-5	.	CASSPVNQPQHF	TGTGCCAGCAGCCCAGTAAATCAGCCCCAGCATTTT
TRBV19	once	TRBJ2-1	TRBD2	CASSSGTSTTTRNEQFF	TGTGCCAGTAGCTCCGGGACTAGCACAACCACGCGGAATGAGCAGTTCTTC
TRBV7-2	.	TRBJ2-1	.	CASSPHSAISVNEQFF	TGTGCCAGCAGCCCCCACTCCGCCATTAGTGTCAATGAGCAGTTCTTC
TRBV20-1	.	TRBJ1-2	.	CSPYGYTF	TGCAGTCCCTATGGCTACACCTTC
TRBV5-6	few	TRBJ2-7	.	CASSLGGYEQYF	TGTGCCAGCAGCTTGGGGGGTTACGAGCAGTACTTC
TRBV11-2	.	TRBJ1-1	TRBD1	CASSSQASQGVVAEAFF	TGTGCCAGCAGCTCCCAGGCCAGCCAGGGGGTGGTGGCTGAAGCTTTCTTT
TRBV29-1	.	TRBJ2-7	.	CSAQFRGLIYEQYF	TGCAGCGCCCAATTCAGGGGATTAATCTACGAGCAGTACTTC
TRBV4-1	.	TRBJ2-7	TRBD2	CASSQVGLAGRSRSSYEQYF	TGCGCCAGCAGCCAAGTGGGACTAGCGGGGAGGAGTCGCAGCTCCTACGAGCAGTACTTC
TRBV9	.	TRBJ2-7	TRBD1	CASSVDRGSSYEQYF	TGTGCCAGCAGCGTAGACAGGGGGAGCTCCTACGAGCAGTACTTC
TRBV18	.	TRBJ1-5	.	CASSGTRNQPQHF	TGTGCCAGCTCAGGGACACGGAATCAGCCCCAGCATTTT
TRBV27	.	TRBJ2-3	TRBD1	CASAPGQRTDTQYF	TGTGCCTCCGCACCGGGACAGCGCACAGATACGCAGTATTTT
TRBV28	.	TRBJ1-2	TRBD1	CASSPGQYTYGYTF	TGTGCCAGCAGTCCGGGACAGTATACTTATGGCTACACCTTC
TRBV5-1	.	TRBJ2-1	TRBD1	CASSWGWTGSVNNEQFF	TGCGCCAGCAGCTGGGGGTGGACAGGCTCAGTAAACAATGAGCAGTTCTTC
TRBV6-4	.	TRBJ2-7	TRBD2	CASSKHGGFSSYEQYF	TGTGCCAGCAGCAAACACGGGGGGTTTAGCTCCTACGAGCAGTACTTC
TRBV2	.	TRBJ2-1	TRBD1	CASSVDRGTDEQFF	TGTGCCAGCAGTGTGGACAGGGGTACGGATGAGCAGTTCTTC
TRBV2	.	TRBJ1-3	TRBD1	CARETGNGNTIYF	TGTGCCAGAGAGACAGGGAACGGAAACACCATATATTTT
TRBV5-6	.	TRBJ2-5	TRBD2	CASSLIAGGRQETQYF	TGTGCCAGCAGCTTGATTGCGGGGGGAAGACAAGAGACCCAGTACTTC
TRBV15	.	TRBJ2-5	.	CATSREIQETQYF	TGTGCCACCAGCAGAGAGATCCAAGAGACCCAGTACTTC